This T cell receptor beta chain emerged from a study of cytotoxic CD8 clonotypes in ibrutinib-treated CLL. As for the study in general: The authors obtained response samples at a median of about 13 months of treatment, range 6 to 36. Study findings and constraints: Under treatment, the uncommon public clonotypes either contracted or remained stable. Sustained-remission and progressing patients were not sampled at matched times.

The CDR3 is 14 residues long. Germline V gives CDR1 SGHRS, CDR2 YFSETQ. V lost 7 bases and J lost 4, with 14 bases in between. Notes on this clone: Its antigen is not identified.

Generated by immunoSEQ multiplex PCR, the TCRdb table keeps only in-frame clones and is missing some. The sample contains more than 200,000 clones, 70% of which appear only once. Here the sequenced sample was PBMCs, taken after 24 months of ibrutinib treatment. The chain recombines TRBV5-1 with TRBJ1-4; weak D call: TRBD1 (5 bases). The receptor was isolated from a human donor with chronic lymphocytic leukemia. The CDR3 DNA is TGCGCCAGCTGCTCCGGGACGGGTAATGAAAAACTGTTTTTT. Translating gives CASCSGTGNEKLFF.